One TCR beta chain is described in this entry. Its cognate antigen is unknown. The data are from a study of long-term antiretroviral therapy in people with HIV. Runs used v3.0 of the immunoSEQ assay and were done at survey level. Method: immunoSEQ multiplex PCR; TCRdb's copy keeps in-frame clones and lacks some. The sample holds just over 35,000 clones, approximately 83% seen once. Findings of the study overall: Diversity remained lower than transplant donor controls, even though it increased after ART.

With V trimmed by 5 bases and J by 1 base, 4 bases remained unmatched. Looked up from germline, CDR1 is LNHDA and CDR2 is SQIVND (reference sequence). The CDR3 spans 14 residues. The origin of this receptor is a young man with HIV. This specimen consisted of unsorted PBMCs, obtained 2.2 years after starting antiretroviral therapy. J is TRBJ2-5 and V is TRBV19; 7 positions match TRBD2. CDR3 loop: CASSLGTIQETQYF. CDR3 bases: TGTGCCAGTAGTCTAGGGACTATCCAAGAGACCCAGTACTTC.